This TCR beta chain was captured by sequencing in a study of cytomegalovirus exposure and HLA in healthy donors. Study-level information: Early release data held tens of millions of unique TCRs from HLA-typed donors.

Findings and limits, study-wide: When presence/absence was analysed, sequencing depth was taken to be roughly uniform across donors. The classifier was said to identify cytomegalovirus status with high specificity and sensitivity.

Concerning this clone: No antigen is known for it.

The PCR employed 60 Vbeta primers together with 13 Jbeta primers. Libraries were prepared by immunoSEQ multiplex PCR; TCRdb keeps only in-frame clonotypes and omits some of them. The sample lists some 60,000 clones; 70% to 90% were seen once. V lost 3 bases, J lost 2 bases, and 11 bases lay in between. The CDR3 length is 14 residues. Looked up from germline, CDR1 is SGHTA and CDR2 is FQGNSA. The receptor was isolated from a male donor in good health and CMV-seronegative. The J gene is TRBJ2-7, the V gene TRBV7-2; D call uncertain. Sequenced sample: PBMCs. DNA for the CDR3: TGTGCCAGCAGCTTTAGTCCGAATCCCTACGAGCAGTACTTC. Translating it yields CASSFSPNPYEQYF.